This T cell receptor (beta chain) was recorded in a study of blood T cells in healthy people across ages. Per germline, CDR1 LGHNA and CDR2 YNFKEQ. This CDR3 has 19 amino acids. Note on this clonotype: An end of the junction differs from the germline gene, which may be a read error.

Then a second PCR, running roughly 7 to 11 cycles, was carried out with a sample-barcoded 5' primer and a J-beta primer mix. TCRdb fed the 5' RACE reads into MiXCR, producing one record per CDR3 protein. The sample shows about 760,000 distinct CDR3 sequences, 56% of them seen only once. The specimen was blood. This chain connects TRBV4-2 to TRBJ2-7; 12 bases are shared with TRBD2. This TCR was sampled from a man between 40 and 49 years old in good health. CDR3: CASGQVSVRTSGNYNEQYF. The CDR3 bases are TGTGCCAGCGGCCAAGTGAGCGTCCGGACTAGCGGGAACTACAATGAGCAGTACTTC.